This T cell receptor (beta chain) was found in a study of shared clonotypes between healthy human individuals. Naive CD8 cells were CD45RO-negative, positively selected for CCR7, excluding terminally differentiated effector memory CD45RA+ cells. Sequenced by immunoSEQ multiplex PCR; TCRdb stores in-frame clones only, minus some. The table lists around 560,000 clones, approximately 95% of them singletons. V shed 3 bases and J shed 4 bases, with 15 bases lying between them. The germline V gene encodes CDR1 SEHNR and CDR2 FQNEAQ (reference sequence). This CDR3 comprises 16 residues. Sequenced sample: naive CD8+ T cells sorted from blood. The source of this sequence is a woman younger than 45 in good health. The chain links TRBV7-9 to TRBJ2-2; D may correspond to TRBD1 or TRBD2 (5 bases each). CDR3 sequence reads: CASSLMGNGATGELFF. The CDR3 region has the DNA TGTGCCAGCAGCTTGATGGGAAACGGGGCCACCGGGGAGCTGTTTTTT.